The 5 T cell receptor beta chains in this list originate from one sample, sequenced in a study of cytomegalovirus exposure and HLA in healthy donors. Use of 60 Vbeta and 13 Jbeta primers characterized the PCR. This table comes from immunoSEQ multiplex PCR, and its TCRdb copy is limited to in-frame clones, with some not included. The sample lists about 150,000 clones; about four fifths were seen once. The material sequenced was PBMCs. These receptors came from a man aged 30 to 39 in good health and CMV-seropositive.

The chain couples TRBV19 to TRBJ1-2; 7 bases fit TRBD1. The CDR3 has 13 amino acids. Per germline, CDR1 LNHDA and CDR2 SQIVND (reference sequence). With 1 base clipped from V and 7 bases from J, the junction kept 3 bases outside the gene matches. CDR3: CASSIAQGSGYTF. As DNA, the CDR3 is TGTGCCAGTAGTATAGCACAGGGGTCTGGCTACACCTTC.

The J gene is TRBJ1-1, the V gene TRBV28, with 11 bases matching TRBD1. This CDR3 spans 16 amino acids. V lost 5 bases to trimming and J lost 3 bases; unmatched junction nucleotides: 8. Germline loops: CDR1 MDHEN, CDR2 SYDVKM. CDR3 region: CASSGTGGGLDTEAFF. The CDR3 bases are TGTGCCAGCAGTGGGACAGGGGGTGGGTTGGACACTGAAGCTTTCTTT.

This chain uses TRBV15 with TRBJ2-7; D may be TRBD2 (6 bases). CDR3 length equals 14 residues. Deletions cut 0 bases from V and 3 bases from J, with 9 bases between. Germline values: CDR1 LNHNV, CDR2 YYDKDF (reference sequence). The CDR3 reads CATSRDPGDYEQYF. The CDR3 nucleotides read TGTGCCACCAGCAGAGATCCGGGGGACTACGAGCAGTACTTC.

The chain joins TRBV9 to TRBJ2-2; 8 bases are shared with TRBD1. This CDR3 has 16 residues. The trim removed 3 bases at V and 2 bases at J, leaving 6 bases unmatched. The germline gives CDR1 SGDLS, CDR2 YYNGEE. The CDR3 DNA sequence: TGTGCCAGCAGCGAAAACAGGGGGATTAACACCGGGGAGCTGTTTTTT. Protein product: CASSENRGINTGELFF.

This chain links TRBV10-1 with TRBJ1-5; no firm D call. V lost 10 bases and J lost 2, with 12 bases in between. The CDR3 is 13 residues long. Per germline, CDR1 WNHNN and CDR2 SYGVQD (reference sequence). CDR3 in DNA: TGCGCCACCGGAGCGTATCGCAATCAGCCCCAGCATTTT. This encodes CATGAYRNQPQHF.